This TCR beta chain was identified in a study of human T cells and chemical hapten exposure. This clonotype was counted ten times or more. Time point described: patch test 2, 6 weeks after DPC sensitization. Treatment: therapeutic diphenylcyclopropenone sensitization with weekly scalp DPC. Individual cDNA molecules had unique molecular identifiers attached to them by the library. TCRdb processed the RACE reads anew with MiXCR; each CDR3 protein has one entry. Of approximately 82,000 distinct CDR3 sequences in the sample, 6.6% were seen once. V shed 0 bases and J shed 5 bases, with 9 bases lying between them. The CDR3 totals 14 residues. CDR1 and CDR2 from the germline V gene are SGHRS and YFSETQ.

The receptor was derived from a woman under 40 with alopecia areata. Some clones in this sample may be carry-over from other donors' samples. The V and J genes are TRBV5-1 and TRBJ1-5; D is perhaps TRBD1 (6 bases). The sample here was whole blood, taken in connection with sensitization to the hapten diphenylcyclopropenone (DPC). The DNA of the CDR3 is TGCGCCAGCAGCTTGGAGGGGGGGCATCAGCCCCAGCATTTT. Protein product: CASSLEGGHQPQHF.